This T cell receptor beta chain was identified during a study of shared clonotypes between healthy human individuals. Whole-study findings and limits: As a rule, naive subsets had a larger estimated richness than memory subsets.

Comments on this clone: Antigen: not known.

Germline trimming cut 6 bases from V and 1 base from J; bases unmatched to any gene: 10. The CDR3 is made up of 18 amino acids. The germline V gene has CDR1 SNHLY and CDR2 FYNNEI. Clones were read by immunoSEQ multiplex PCR, and TCRdb kept only the in-frame ones, dropping some. Of over 2 million clones listed, 85% to 95% were seen once; the top ten hold more than 0.1%. This clonotype originated in a man younger than 35 in good health. The sequencing input was naive CD4+ T cells sorted from blood. Subset specified: CD45RA+ positively selected. This chain joins TRBV2 and TRBJ2-5; 14 bases are a match to TRBD2. CDR3 sequence reads: CASRGLGTSGGLQETQYF. The DNA for the CDR3 is TGTGCCAGCAGGGGCTTGGGGACTAGCGGGGGACTCCAAGAGACCCAGTACTTC.